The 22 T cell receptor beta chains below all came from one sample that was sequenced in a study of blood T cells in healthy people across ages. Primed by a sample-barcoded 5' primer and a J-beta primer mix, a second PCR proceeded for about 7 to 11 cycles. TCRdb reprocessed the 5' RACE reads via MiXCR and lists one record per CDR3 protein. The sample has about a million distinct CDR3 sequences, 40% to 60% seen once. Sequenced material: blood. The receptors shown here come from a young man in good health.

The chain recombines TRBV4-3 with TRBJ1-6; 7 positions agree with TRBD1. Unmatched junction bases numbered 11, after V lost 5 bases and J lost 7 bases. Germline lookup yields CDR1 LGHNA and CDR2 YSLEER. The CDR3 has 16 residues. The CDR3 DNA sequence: TGCGCCAGCAGCGCTCAAGGCAGGGGGAGAAATTCACCCCTCCACTTT. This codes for CASSAQGRGRNSPLHF.

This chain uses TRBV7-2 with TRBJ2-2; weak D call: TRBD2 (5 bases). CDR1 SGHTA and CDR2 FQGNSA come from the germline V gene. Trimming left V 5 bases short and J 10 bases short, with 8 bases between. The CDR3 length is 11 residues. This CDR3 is CASSQRSELFF. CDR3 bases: TGTGCCAGCAGCCAGCGGTCGGAGCTGTTTTTT.

The DNA of the CDR3 is TGTGCCACTACGGGACAGGGAAGTGGCTACACCTTC. Translation: CATTGQGSGYTF. This chain joins TRBV5-4 and TRBJ1-2, with 9 bases matching TRBD1. V lost 9 bases and J lost 7; bases outside the gene matches: 7. Germline V CDR1 and CDR2: SGHNT, YYREEE (reference sequence). This CDR3 has 12 residues.

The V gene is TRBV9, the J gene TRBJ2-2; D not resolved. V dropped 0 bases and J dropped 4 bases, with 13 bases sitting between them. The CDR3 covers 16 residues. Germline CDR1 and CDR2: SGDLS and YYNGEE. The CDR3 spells CASSVAVSLLTGELFF. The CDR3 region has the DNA TGTGCCAGCAGCGTAGCGGTCAGCCTACTCACCGGGGAGCTGTTTTTT.

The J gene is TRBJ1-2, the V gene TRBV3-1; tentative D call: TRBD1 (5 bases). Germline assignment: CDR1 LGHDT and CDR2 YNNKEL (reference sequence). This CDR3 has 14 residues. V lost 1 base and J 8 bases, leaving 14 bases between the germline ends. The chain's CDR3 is CASSQGEGAGGYTF. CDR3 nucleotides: TGTGCCAGCAGCCAAGGGGAAGGGGCTGGCGGCTACACCTTC.

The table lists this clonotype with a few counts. The CDR3 DNA reads TGTGCCAGCAGTTTAGCTTCCGGGGGGGCCTTTTTCTCTACGCAGTATTTT. It specifies CASSLASGGAFFSTQYF. This rearrangement joins TRBV12-3 or TRBV12-4 to TRBJ2-3, with TRBD2 identical over 8 bases. The V and J ends lost 0 bases and 8 bases, in that order; junction bases with no gene match: 13. CDR3 length: 17 residues.

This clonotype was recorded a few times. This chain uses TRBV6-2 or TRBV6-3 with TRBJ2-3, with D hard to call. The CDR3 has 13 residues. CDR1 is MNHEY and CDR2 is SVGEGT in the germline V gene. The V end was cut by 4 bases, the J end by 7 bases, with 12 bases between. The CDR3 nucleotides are TGTGCCAGCAGTTCCCCCCCTGGGAATACGCAGTATTTT. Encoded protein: CASSSPPGNTQYF.

CDR3 region: CASSRSGGQYTQYF. CDR3 DNA: TGTGCCAGCAGCCGTAGCGGGGGGCAGTATACGCAGTATTTT. The chain links TRBV7-8 to TRBJ2-3, with 10 positions matching TRBD2. Germline values: CDR1 SGHVS, CDR2 FQNEAQ. The CDR3 consists of 14 residues. V lost 5 bases to trimming and J lost 7 bases; unmatched junction nucleotides: 6.

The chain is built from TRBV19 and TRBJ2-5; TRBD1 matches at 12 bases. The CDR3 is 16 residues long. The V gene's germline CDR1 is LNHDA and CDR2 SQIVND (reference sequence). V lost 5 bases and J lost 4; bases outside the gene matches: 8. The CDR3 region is CASSVLGTGGGETQYF. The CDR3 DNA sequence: TGTGCCAGTAGTGTTCTCGGGACAGGGGGCGGAGAGACCCAGTACTTC.

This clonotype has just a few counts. The CDR3 DNA is TGTGCCAGCAGCGTACTAGCGGGCCACTACGAGCAGTACTTC. Amino acids: CASSVLAGHYEQYF. The gene calls are TRBV6-1 and TRBJ2-5, with 9 bases matching TRBD2. TRBJ2-7 explains the end of the DNA better; the J call may be wrong. Germline V gives CDR1 MNHNS, CDR2 SASEGT. This CDR3 contains 14 residues.

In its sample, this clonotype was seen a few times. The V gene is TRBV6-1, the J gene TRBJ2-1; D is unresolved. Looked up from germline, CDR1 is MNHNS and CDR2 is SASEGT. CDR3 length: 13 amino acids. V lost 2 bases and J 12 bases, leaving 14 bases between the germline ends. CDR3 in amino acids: CASSESGLPGQFF. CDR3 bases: TGTGCCAGCAGTGAATCCGGCCTACCCGGGCAGTTCTTC.

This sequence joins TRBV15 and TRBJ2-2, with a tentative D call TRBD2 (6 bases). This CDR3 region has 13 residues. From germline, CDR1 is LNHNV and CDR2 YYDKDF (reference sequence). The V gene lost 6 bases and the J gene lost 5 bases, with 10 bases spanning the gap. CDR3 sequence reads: CATSAGRTGELFF. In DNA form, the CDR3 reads TGTGCCACCAGTGCAGGGAGGACCGGGGAGCTGTTTTTT.

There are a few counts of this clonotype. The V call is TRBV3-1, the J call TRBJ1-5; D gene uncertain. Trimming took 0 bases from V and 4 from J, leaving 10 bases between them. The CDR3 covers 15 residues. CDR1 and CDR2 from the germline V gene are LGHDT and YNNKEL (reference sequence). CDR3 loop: CASSQDYRPNQPQHF. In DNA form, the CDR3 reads TGTGCCAGCAGCCAAGATTATCGTCCTAATCAGCCCCAGCATTTT.

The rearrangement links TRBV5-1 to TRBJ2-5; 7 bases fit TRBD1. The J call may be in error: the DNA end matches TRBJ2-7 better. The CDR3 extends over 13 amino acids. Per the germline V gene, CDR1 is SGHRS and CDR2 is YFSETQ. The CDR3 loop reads CATSTGSGHEQYF. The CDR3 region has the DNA TGCGCCACTTCGACAGGGTCCGGCCACGAGCAGTACTTC.

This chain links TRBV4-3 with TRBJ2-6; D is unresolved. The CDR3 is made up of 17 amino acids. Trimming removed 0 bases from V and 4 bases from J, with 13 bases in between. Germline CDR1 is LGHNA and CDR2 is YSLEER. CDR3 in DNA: TGCGCCAGCAGCCAAGACCTATCGGGTGCGGGGGCCAACGTCCTGACTTTC. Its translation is CASSQDLSGAGANVLTF.

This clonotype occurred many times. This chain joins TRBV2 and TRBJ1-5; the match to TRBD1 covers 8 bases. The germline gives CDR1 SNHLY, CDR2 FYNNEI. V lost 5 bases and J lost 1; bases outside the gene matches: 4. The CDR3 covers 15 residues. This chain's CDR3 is CASSIQGVSNQPQHF. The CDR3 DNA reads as TGTGCCAGCAGTATACAGGGGGTAAGCAATCAGCCCCAGCATTTT.

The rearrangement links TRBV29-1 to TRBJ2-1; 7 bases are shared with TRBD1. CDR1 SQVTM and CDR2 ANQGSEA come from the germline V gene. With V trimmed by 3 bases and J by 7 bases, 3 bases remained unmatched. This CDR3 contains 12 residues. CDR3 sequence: CSVDRGRNEQFF. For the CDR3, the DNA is TGCAGCGTTGATAGGGGGCGGAATGAGCAGTTCTTC.

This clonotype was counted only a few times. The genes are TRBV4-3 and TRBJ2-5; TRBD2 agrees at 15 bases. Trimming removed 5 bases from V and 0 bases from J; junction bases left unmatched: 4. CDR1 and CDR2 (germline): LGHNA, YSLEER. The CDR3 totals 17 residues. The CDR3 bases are TGCGCCAGCAGCAAAGGACTAGCGGGGGGGTACCAAGAGACCCAGTACTTC. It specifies CASSKGLAGGYQETQYF.

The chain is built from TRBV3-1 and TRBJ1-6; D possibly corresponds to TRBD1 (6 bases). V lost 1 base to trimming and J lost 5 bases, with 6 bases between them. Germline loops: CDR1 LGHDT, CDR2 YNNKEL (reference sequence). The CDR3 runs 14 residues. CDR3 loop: CASSQGTDNSPLHF. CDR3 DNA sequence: TGTGCCAGCAGCCAAGGGACAGATAATTCACCCCTCCACTTT.

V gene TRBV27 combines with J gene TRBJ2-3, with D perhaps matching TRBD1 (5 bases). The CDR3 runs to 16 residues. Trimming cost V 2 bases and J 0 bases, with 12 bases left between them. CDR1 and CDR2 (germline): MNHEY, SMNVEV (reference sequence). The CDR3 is CASSLKGISSTDTQYF. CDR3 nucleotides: TGTGCCAGCAGTTTAAAGGGGATATCTAGCACAGATACGCAGTATTTT.

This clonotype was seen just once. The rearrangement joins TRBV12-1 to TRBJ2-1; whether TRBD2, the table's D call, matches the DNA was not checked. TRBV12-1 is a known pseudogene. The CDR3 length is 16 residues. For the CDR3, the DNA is TGTGCCAGCAGGGGCCAGACGTCCTACCATTACAATGAGCAGTTCTTC. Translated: CASRGQTSYHYNEQFF.

CDR3 in amino acids: CASTLPRGIKGRDEQYF. Written as DNA, the CDR3 is TGTGCCAGCACCCTCCCCCGGGGGATTAAGGGGCGAGATGAACAGTACTTC. The J gene is TRBJ2-5, the V gene TRBV28; a weak D match, TRBD2 (6 bases). Germline CDR1 is MDHEN and CDR2 is SYDVKM. There are 17 residues in the CDR3. V shed 7 bases and J shed 11 bases, with 32 bases lying between them.